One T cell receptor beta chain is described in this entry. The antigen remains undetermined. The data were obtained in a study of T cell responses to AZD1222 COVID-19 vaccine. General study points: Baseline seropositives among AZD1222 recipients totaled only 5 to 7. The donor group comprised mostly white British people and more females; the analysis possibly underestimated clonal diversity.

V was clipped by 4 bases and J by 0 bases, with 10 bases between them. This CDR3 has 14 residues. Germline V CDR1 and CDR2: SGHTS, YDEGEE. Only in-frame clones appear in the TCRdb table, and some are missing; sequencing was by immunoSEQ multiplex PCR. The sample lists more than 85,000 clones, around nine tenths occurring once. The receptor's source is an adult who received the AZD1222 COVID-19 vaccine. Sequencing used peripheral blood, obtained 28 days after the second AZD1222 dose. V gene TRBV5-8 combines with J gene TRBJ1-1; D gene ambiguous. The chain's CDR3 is CASSVTMLNTEAFF. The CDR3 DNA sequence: TGTGCCAGCAGCGTCACCATGCTGAACACTGAAGCTTTCTTT.